This is a list of T cell receptor beta chains from one sample in a study of blood T cell repertoires in COVID-19. Some clones are missing from TCRdb's copy, which holds only in-frame ones; the method was immunoSEQ multiplex PCR. This sample has 350,000 to 550,000 clones, with 70% to 90% found just once. Source material: PBMCs or T cells enriched from blood (not recorded which). The receptors were sampled from a woman between 18 and 30 years old with acute COVID-19. Each CDR3 is given with its conserved first and last residue. The order of the fields is D gene, clone size, V gene, J gene, CDR3 DNA, CDR3 protein. The D gene is left open where the match is weak. Clone sizes are given selectively: once, few, many, or a class where the clone is expanded.

TRBD2	once	TRBV6-2/TRBV6-3	TRBJ2-1	TGTGCCAGCAGTTACTCTCCTAGCGGATACAATGAGCAGTTCTTC	CASSYSPSGYNEQFF
NA	few	TRBV14	TRBJ1-3	TGTGCCAGCAGCCCCCTGGGGGGTGGCTCTGGAAACACCATATATTTT	CASSPLGGGSGNTIYF
TRBD2	NA	TRBV11-2	TRBJ2-1	TGTGCCAGCAGCCCGACTAGCGGCTCCTACAATGAGCAGTTCTTC	CASSPTSGSYNEQFF
NA	NA	TRBV12-3/TRBV12-4	TRBJ1-6	TGTGCCAGCAGTGCCCAGTCAGAATCACCCCTCCACTTT	CASSAQSESPLHF
TRBD2	once	TRBV7-2	TRBJ2-7	TGTGCCAGCAGTGCACTTACGGCTAGCGGGAGATACGAGCAGTACTTC	CASSALTASGRYEQYF
TRBD2	NA	TRBV5-1	TRBJ2-3	TGCGCCAGCAGCTTGGGGACTAGCAAAGTGGCAGATACGCAGTATTTT	CASSLGTSKVADTQYF
TRBD1	NA	TRBV11-3	TRBJ1-4	TGTGCCAGCAGCCCCCGACAGGGGTCAAGTGAAAAACTGTTTTTT	CASSPRQGSSEKLFF
NA	NA	TRBV18	TRBJ1-6	TGTGCCAGCTCACCGAATCAGGGATCGGATTCACCCCTCCACTTT	CASSPNQGSDSPLHF
TRBD2	NA	TRBV5-1	TRBJ2-5	TGCGCCAGCAGCTTAAGGTTTAGGAGCGGGGATCAAGAGACCCAGTACTTC	CASSLRFRSGDQETQYF
TRBD2	NA	TRBV4-3	TRBJ2-3	TGCGCCAGCAGCCAAGATCTGGCGGGAGGAGATACGCAGTATTTT	CASSQDLAGGDTQYF
NA	NA	TRBV28	TRBJ2-2	TGTGCCAGCAGTTTAGTGGGAGCCGGGGAGCTGTTTTTT	CASSLVGAGELFF
TRBD2	NA	TRBV12-3/TRBV12-4	TRBJ2-7	TGTGCCAGCAGTAGACTAGCTTCCGAGCAGTACTTC	CASSRLASEQYF
NA	NA	TRBV7-8	TRBJ1-5	TGTGCCAGCAGCCGGGGGGGTCAGCCCCAGCATTTT	CASSRGGQPQHF
TRBD1	NA	TRBV5-4	TRBJ1-3	TGTGCCAGCAGCTTAATCCGGGCAGGGGGCTCTGGAAACACCATATATTTT	CASSLIRAGGSGNTIYF
TRBD1	NA	TRBV7-2	TRBJ1-5	TGTGCCAGCAGCCCCAGGGGGACGGTTAGCAATCAGCCCCAGCATTTT	CASSPRGTVSNQPQHF
NA	NA	TRBV7-8	TRBJ1-4	TGTGCCAGCAGCTTAGAAGGACTGCCTAATGAAAAACTGTTTTTT	CASSLEGLPNEKLFF
TRBD1	NA	TRBV7-2	TRBJ1-6	TGTGCCAGCAGCTTAGGTAGGGGGCTAAGTTCACCCCTCCACTTT	CASSLGRGLSSPLHF
NA	NA	TRBV5-1	TRBJ2-5	TGCGCCAGCAGCCCGGTGGTAAGAGAGACCCAGTACTTC	CASSPVVRETQYF
TRBD1	NA	TRBV6-1	TRBJ2-7	TGTGCCAGCAGTGAAGGGCAGGGGGCCTACGAGCAGTACTTC	CASSEGQGAYEQYF
NA	once	TRBV29-1	TRBJ1-2	TGCAGCGTTGAAGATCGGCAGGGTGGCACCTTC	CSVEDRQGGTF
NA	NA	TRBV4-1	TRBJ2-7	TGCGCCAGCAGCCACTCTATCGACAGCAACTCCTACGAGCAGTACTTC	CASSHSIDSNSYEQYF
NA	NA	TRBV19	TRBJ1-2	TGTGCCAGTAGTATAGATCACAGCACCATCCAGTTCGGCTATGGCTACACCTTC	CASSIDHSTIQFGYGYTF
NA	NA	TRBV6-5	TRBJ2-7	TGTGCCAGCAGCCCCGTCGGCGAGCAGTACTTC	CASSPVGEQYF
NA	NA	TRBV18	TRBJ2-2	TGTGCCAGCTCACCATCAGTCACAGGGAACACCGGGGAGCTGTTTTTT	CASSPSVTGNTGELFF
NA	NA	TRBV3-1/TRBV3-2	TRBJ1-1	TGTGCCAGCAGCCACCGGGACACGAACACTGAAGCTTTCTTT	CASSHRDTNTEAFF
TRBD2	NA	TRBV3-1/TRBV3-2	TRBJ2-1	TGTGCCAGCAGCCAAGAACGACTAGCGTATTACAATGAGCAGTTCTTC	CASSQERLAYYNEQFF
TRBD1	NA	TRBV6-5	TRBJ2-5	TGTGCCAGCAAGACAGGGGGGCGGGAGACCCAGTACTTC	CASKTGGRETQYF